What follows describes a single TCR beta chain. This entry comes from a study of blood T cell repertoires in COVID-19. The CDR3 runs to 17 residues. Germline V gene sequence: CDR1 SQVTM, CDR2 ANQGSEA. V gave up 8 bases and J gave up 2 bases; unmatched junction bases: 14. Measured with immunoSEQ multiplex PCR; TCRdb has only the in-frame clones, and not every one. The data contain 55,000 to 65,000 clones, 80% to 90% of them singletons. The specimen was peripheral blood. This sequence was found in a man between 60 and 70 years old with COVID-19, enrolled during active disease. The chain recombines TRBV29-1 with TRBJ2-7, with TRBD2 matching over 14 bases. CDR3 region: CSPDTGLAGDCAYEQYF. The CDR3 nucleotides read TGCAGCCCTGATACGGGACTAGCGGGAGATTGTGCCTACGAGCAGTACTTC.